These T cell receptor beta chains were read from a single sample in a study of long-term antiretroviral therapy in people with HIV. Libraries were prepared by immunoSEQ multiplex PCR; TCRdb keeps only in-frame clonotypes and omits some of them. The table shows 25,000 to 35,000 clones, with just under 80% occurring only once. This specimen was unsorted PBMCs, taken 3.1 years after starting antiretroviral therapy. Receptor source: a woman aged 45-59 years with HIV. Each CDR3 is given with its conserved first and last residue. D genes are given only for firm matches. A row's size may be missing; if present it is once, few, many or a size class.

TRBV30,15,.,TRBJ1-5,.,TGTGCCTGGAGTGGAACAGGGAGTAGCAATCAGCCCCAGCATTTT,CAWSGTGSSNQPQHF
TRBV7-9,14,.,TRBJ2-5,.,TGTGCCAGCAGCTTAGCGGCAGGGCTGGAGACCCAGTACTTC,CASSLAAGLETQYF
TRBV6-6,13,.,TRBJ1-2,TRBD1,TGTGCCAGCAGTCCTCAGGGGGAAGCTGGCTACACCTTC,CASSPQGEAGYTF
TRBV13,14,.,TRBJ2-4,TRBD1,TGTGCCAGCAGAATAACAGGGGCAAAAAACATTCAGTACTTC,CASRITGAKNIQYF
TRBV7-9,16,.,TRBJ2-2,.,TGTGCCAGCAGCGGAGACCCCCCCGGGGACACCGGGGAGCTGTTTTTT,CASSGDPPGDTGELFF
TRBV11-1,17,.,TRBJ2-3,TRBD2,TGTGCCAGCAGCTCCCGGACTAGCGGGGGGATCCCAGATACGCAGTATTTT,CASSSRTSGGIPDTQYF
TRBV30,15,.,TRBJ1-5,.,TGTGCCTGGAGTGTCGGGGACCTCCTCAATCAGCCCCAGCATTTT,CAWSVGDLLNQPQHF
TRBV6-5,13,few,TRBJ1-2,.,TGTGCCAGCAGTTCCCTGCTAGGCACGGGCTACACCTTC,CASSSLLGTGYTF
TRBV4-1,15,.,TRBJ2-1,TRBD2,TGCGCCAGCAGCCACCGGACTAGCGGGGACAATGAGCAGTTCTTC,CASSHRTSGDNEQFF
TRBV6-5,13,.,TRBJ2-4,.,TGTGCCAGCAGTTACGGGGACGATAACATTCAGTACTTC,CASSYGDDNIQYF
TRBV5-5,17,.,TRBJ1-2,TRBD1,TGTGCCAGCAGCTTGGTGCAGGGGGCCCCACATAACTATGGCTACACCTTC,CASSLVQGAPHNYGYTF
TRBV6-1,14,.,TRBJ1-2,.,TGTGCCAGCAGTGATAATCCGAGGTTATATGGCTACACCTTC,CASSDNPRLYGYTF
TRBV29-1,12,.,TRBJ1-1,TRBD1,TGCAGCGCGTTACAGGGGGCGTCTGAAGCTTTCTTT,CSALQGASEAFF
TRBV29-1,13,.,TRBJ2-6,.,TGCAGCGTGGGTTGGACTGGGGCCAACGTCCTGACTTTC,CSVGWTGANVLTF
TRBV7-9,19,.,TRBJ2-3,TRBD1,TGTGCCAGCAGCTTAGCTACCCGGGACAGGGGGCTGGTCACAGATACGCAGTATTTT,CASSLATRDRGLVTDTQYF
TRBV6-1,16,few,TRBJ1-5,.,TGTGCCAGCAGTGACAAGACAGTCTATAGCAATCAGCCCCAGCATTTT,CASSDKTVYSNQPQHF
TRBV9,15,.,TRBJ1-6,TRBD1,TGTGCCAGCAGTGGGGAGGGGGCGAGTAATTCACCCCTCCACTTT,CASSGEGASNSPLHF
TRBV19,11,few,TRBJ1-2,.,TGTGCCAGTAGTACTATCCATGGCTACACCTTC,CASSTIHGYTF
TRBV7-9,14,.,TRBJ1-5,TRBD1,TGTGCCAGCAGCGCGGACAGGGGGGTCCAGCCCCAGCATTTT,CASSADRGVQPQHF
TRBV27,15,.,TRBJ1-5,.,TGTGCCAGCAGTTTATCTTTTTTGGAGGGACAGCCCCAGCATTTT,CASSLSFLEGQPQHF
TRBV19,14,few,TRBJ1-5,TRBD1,TGTGCCAGCGCCGGGACAGGGGGCAATCAGCCCCAGCATTTT,CASAGTGGNQPQHF
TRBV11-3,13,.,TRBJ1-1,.,TGTGCCAGTGTCTCAGGGGTAAACACTGAAGCTTTCTTT,CASVSGVNTEAFF
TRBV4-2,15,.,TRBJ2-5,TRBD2,TGTGCCAGCAGCCAAGATCGGGGGGGCCAAGAGACCCAGTACTTC,CASSQDRGGQETQYF
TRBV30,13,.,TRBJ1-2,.,TGTGCCTGGGGTCAGGGCCCAAACTATGGCTACACCTTC,CAWGQGPNYGYTF
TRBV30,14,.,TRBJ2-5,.,TGTGCCTGGAGTGTACTAGCCCGAGAAGAGACCCAGTACTTC,CAWSVLAREETQYF
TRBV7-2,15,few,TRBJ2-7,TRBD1,TGTGCCAGCAGCCGCGGACAGGGCCTCTCCTACGAGCAGTACTTC,CASSRGQGLSYEQYF
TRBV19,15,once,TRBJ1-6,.,TGTGCCAGTAGTATATCCTTGGCAGGGAATTCACCCCTCCACTTT,CASSISLAGNSPLHF